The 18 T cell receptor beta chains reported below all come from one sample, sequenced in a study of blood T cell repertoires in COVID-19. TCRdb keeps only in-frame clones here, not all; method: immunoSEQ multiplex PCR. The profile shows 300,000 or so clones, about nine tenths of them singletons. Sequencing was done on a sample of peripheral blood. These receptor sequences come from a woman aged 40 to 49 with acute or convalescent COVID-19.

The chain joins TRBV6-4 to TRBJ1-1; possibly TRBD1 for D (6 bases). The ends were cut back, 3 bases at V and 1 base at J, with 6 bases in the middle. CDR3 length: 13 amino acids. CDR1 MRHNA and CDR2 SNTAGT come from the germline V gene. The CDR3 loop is CASSEGQNTEAFF. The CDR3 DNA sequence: TGTGCCAGCAGTGAGGGACAGAACACTGAAGCTTTCTTT.

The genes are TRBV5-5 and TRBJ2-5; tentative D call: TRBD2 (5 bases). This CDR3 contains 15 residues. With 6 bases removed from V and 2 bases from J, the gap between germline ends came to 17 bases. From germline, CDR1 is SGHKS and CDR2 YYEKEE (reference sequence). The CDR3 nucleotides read TGTGCCAGCACCCCCCCAAGCGGCGGTCAAGAGACCCAGTACTTC. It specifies CASTPPSGGQETQYF.

CDR3 residues: CASKAGHGQPQHF. CDR3 DNA: TGTGCCAGCAAGGCGGGTCATGGTCAGCCCCAGCATTTT. The chain joins TRBV12-3 or TRBV12-4 to TRBJ1-5, with D unresolved. Between the trimmed V and J ends, which lost 7 bases and 6 bases, there was a span of 13 bases. The CDR3 sequence is 13 residues long.

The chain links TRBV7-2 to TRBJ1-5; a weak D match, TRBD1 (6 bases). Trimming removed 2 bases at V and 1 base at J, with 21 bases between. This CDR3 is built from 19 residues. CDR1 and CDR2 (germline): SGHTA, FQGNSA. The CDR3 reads CASSLRMWRGGPSNQPQHF. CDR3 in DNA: TGTGCCAGCAGCTTAAGGATGTGGCGAGGGGGACCCAGCAATCAGCCCCAGCATTTT.

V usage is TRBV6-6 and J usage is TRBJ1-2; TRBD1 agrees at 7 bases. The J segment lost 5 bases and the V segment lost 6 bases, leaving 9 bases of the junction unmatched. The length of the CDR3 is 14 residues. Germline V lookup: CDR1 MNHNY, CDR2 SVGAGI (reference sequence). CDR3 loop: CASRLDRNDYGYTF. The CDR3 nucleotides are TGTGCCAGCAGACTGGACAGGAATGATTATGGCTACACCTTC.

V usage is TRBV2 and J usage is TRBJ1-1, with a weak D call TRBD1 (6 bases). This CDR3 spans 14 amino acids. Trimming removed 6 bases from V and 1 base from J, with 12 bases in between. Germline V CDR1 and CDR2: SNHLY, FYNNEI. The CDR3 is CASSRTAANTEAFF. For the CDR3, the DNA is TGTGCCAGCAGCAGGACAGCAGCGAACACTGAAGCTTTCTTT.

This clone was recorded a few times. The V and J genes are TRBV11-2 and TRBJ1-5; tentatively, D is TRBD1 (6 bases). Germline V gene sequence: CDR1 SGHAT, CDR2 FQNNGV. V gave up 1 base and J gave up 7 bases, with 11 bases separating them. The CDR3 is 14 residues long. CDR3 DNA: TGTGCCAGCAGCTTAGGGGGGCAGGGGCAGCCCCAGCATTTT. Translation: CASSLGGQGQPQHF.

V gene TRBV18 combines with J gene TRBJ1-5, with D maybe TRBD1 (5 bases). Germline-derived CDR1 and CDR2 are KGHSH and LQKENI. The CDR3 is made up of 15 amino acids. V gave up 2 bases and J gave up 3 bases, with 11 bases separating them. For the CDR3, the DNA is TGTGCCAGCTCACCATTCGACAGTCACAATCAGCCCCAGCATTTT. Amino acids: CASSPFDSHNQPQHF.

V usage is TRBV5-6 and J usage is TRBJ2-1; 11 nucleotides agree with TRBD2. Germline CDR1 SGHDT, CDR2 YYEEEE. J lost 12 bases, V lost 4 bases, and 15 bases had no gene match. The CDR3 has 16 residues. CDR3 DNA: TGTGCCAGCAGCACACCACTTAGCGGGGGGGCGGCCTGGCAGTTCTTC. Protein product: CASSTPLSGGAAWQFF.

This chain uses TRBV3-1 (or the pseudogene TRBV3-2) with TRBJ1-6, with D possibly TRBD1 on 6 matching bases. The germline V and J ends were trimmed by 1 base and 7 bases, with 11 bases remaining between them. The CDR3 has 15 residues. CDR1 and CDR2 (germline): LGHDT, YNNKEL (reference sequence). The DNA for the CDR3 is TGTGCCAGCAGCCAAGGGTTTCAGGGGAATTCACCCCTCCACTTT. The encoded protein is CASSQGFQGNSPLHF.

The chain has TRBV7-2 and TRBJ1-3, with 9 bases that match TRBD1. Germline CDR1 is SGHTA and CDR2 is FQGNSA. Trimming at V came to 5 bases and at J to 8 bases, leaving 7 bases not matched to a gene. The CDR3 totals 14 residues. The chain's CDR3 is CASSPWTGVDTIYF. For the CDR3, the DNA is TGTGCCAGCAGCCCTTGGACAGGGGTTGACACCATATATTTT. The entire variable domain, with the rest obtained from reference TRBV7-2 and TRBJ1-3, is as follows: GAGVSQSPSNKVTEKGKDVELRCDPISGHTALYWYRQSLGQGLEFLIYFQGNSAPDKSGLPSDRFSAERTGGSVSTLTIQRTQQEDSAVYLCASSPWTGVDTIYFGEGSWLTVV.

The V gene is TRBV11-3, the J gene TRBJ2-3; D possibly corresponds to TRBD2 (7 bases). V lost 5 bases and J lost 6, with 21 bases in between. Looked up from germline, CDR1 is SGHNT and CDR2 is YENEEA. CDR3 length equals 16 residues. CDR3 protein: CASSRSGGAGADTQYF. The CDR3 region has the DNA TGTGCCAGCAGCCGTAGCGGTGGGGCGGGGGCGGATACGCAGTATTTT.

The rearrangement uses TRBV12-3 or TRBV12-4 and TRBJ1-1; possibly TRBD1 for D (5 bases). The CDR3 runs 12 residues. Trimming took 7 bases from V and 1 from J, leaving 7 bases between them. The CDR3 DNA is TGTGCCAGCAACGGGGGGAACACTGAAGCTTTCTTT. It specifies CASNGGNTEAFF.

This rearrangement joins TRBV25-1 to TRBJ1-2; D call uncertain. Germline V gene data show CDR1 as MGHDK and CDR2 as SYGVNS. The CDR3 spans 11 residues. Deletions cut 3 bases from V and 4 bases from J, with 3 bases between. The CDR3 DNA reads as TGTGCCAGCAGTGAGGCCTATGGCTACACCTTC. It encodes CASSEAYGYTF.

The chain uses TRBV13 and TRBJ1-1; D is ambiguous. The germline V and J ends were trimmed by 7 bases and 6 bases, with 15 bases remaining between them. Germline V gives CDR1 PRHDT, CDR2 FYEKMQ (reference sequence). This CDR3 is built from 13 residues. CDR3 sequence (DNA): TGTGCCAGCACCCTCTTGGGCGTCCCTGAAGCTTTCTTT. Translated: CASTLLGVPEAFF. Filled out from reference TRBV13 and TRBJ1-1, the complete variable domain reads AAGVIQSPRHLIKEKRETATLKCYPIPRHDTVYWYQQGPGQDPQFLISFYEKMQSDKGSIPDRFSAQQFSDYHSELNMSSLELGDSALYFCASTLLGVPEAFFGQGTRLTVV.

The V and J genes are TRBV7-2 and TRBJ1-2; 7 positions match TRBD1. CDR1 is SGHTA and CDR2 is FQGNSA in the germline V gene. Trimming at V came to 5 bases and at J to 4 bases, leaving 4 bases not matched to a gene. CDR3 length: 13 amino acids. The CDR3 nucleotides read TGTGCCAGCAGCCGTGACAGGGCCTATGGCTACACCTTC. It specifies CASSRDRAYGYTF.

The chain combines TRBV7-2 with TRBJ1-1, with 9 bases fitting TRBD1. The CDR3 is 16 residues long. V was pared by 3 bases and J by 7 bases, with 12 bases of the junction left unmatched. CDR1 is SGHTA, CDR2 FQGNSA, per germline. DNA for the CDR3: TGTGCCAGCAGCTTGATGCACCTGGGACAGGGTGGTGAAGCTTTCTTT. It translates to CASSLMHLGQGGEAFF.

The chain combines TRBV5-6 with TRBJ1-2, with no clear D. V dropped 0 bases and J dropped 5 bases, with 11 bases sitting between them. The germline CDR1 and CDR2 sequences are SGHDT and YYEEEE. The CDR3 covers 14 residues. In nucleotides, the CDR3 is TGTGCCAGCAGCTTGGGGACTCCTGGGTATGGCTACACCTTC. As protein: CASSLGTPGYGYTF.